This passage covers 18 T cell receptor beta chains from one sample sequenced in a study of graft-versus-host responses after intestinal transplantation. Their target antigens are unknown. The data were produced by immunoSEQ multiplex PCR, yet TCRdb's version contains in-frame clones alone and is incomplete. The profile covers about 120,000 clones, with approximately 95% appearing a single time and around 3% taken by the ten largest. The sample here was unstimulated CD8+ T cells sorted from spleen or lymph node cells, taken before intestinal transplant. The receptor source for this set is a human donor who received an intestinal transplant.

The chain combines TRBV9 with TRBJ2-7; possible D gene TRBD2, 5 bases. The CDR3 is made up of 15 amino acids. The V end was cut by 0 bases, the J end by 3 bases, with 13 bases between. Germline V gene lookup returns CDR1 SGDLS and CDR2 YYNGEE. The DNA for the CDR3 is TGTGCCAGCAGCGTAGACGAGGGTAAACACTACGAGCAGTACTTC. Protein: CASSVDEGKHYEQYF.

J is TRBJ2-1 and V is TRBV19, with 7 bases lining up with TRBD2. J lost 0 bases, V lost 6 bases, and 11 bases had no gene match. Germline CDR1 reads LNHDA; CDR2 reads SQIVND (reference sequence). The CDR3 totals 17 residues. DNA of the CDR3: TGTGCCAGTAGACTGAATTCCGGGGGGAGCTCCTACAATGAGCAGTTCTTC. Translated: CASRLNSGGSSYNEQFF.

The chain is built from TRBV27 and TRBJ1-5; D unclear. Deletions cut 2 bases from V and 11 bases from J, with 13 bases between. This CDR3 comprises 13 residues. Germline-derived CDR1 and CDR2 are MNHEY and SMNVEV (reference sequence). CDR3 sequence: CASSLGRYFSQHF. As DNA, the CDR3 is TGTGCCAGCAGTTTAGGCCGCTACTTTTCCCAGCATTTT.

The V gene is TRBV7-6, the J gene TRBJ2-1; 12 bases fit TRBD2. CDR1 and CDR2 from the germline V gene are SGHVS and FNYEAQ. The CDR3 covers 15 residues. V shed 5 bases and J 8 bases; nucleotides not matched to a gene: 7. CDR3 DNA sequence: TGTGCCAGCAGCGCCCGACTAGCGGGAGAGGATGAGCAGTTCTTC. It encodes CASSARLAGEDEQFF.

CDR3 bases: TGTGCCAGCAGGTTGCATGTCGGGGGCAACTATGGCTACACCTTC. Translation gives CASRLHVGGNYGYTF. The chain recombines TRBV28 with TRBJ1-2; a possible D gene is TRBD1 (6 bases). Between the trimmed V and J ends, which lost 6 bases and 2 bases, there was a span of 16 bases. The CDR3 length is 15 residues. Germline V gene sequence: CDR1 MDHEN, CDR2 SYDVKM.

V and J are TRBV6-1 and TRBJ1-2; D is possibly TRBD1 (6 bases). Trimming took 5 bases from V and 3 from J, leaving 13 bases between them. CDR1 MNHNS and CDR2 SASEGT come from the germline V gene. The CDR3 contains 14 residues. CDR3 coding DNA: TGTGCCAGCAGTTCGTACAGGGATTACTATGGCTACACCTTC. Its translation is CASSSYRDYYGYTF.

This chain uses TRBV15 with TRBJ1-4; D remains unclear. The CDR3 has 15 residues. CDR1 and CDR2 (germline): LNHNV, YYDKDF (reference sequence). Trimming took off 4 bases at V and 0 bases at J, with 9 bases between the two ends. DNA for the CDR3: TGTGCCACCAGCACCTTGCCCCCAACTAATGAAAAACTGTTTTTT. This sequence encodes CATSTLPPTNEKLFF.

This sequence joins TRBV27 and TRBJ2-6; 7 bases match TRBD2. The V and J ends lost 5 bases and 2 bases, in that order; junction bases with no gene match: 6. CDR1 and CDR2 from the germline V gene are MNHEY and SMNVEV (reference sequence). The CDR3 covers 16 residues. For the CDR3, the DNA is TGTGCCAGCAGTCCATATACTAGCGCTGGGGCCAACGTCCTGACTTTC. Its protein is CASSPYTSAGANVLTF.

This clone was counted a single time. The genes are TRBV9 and TRBJ1-1, with D possibly matching TRBD1 (6 bases). Germline CDR1 is SGDLS and CDR2 is YYNGEE. The V and J ends lost 1 base and 0 bases respectively, with 13 bases between them. The CDR3 spans 16 residues. CDR3 protein: CASSVRGGGLNTEAFF. The CDR3 DNA reads as TGTGCCAGCAGCGTAAGGGGAGGGGGATTGAACACTGAAGCTTTCTTT.

This clone has only a few counts. The chain employs TRBV19 and TRBJ2-5; D gene unclear. The CDR3 sequence is 12 residues long. The germline gives CDR1 LNHDA, CDR2 SQIVND (reference sequence). The V gene lost 6 bases and the J gene lost 0 bases, with 5 bases spanning the gap. This CDR3 is CASSPYQETQYF. DNA of the CDR3: TGTGCCAGTAGCCCCTACCAAGAGACCCAGTACTTC.

The genes are TRBV30 and TRBJ1-2, with D tentatively TRBD1 (6 bases). V shed 3 bases and J shed 2 bases, with 10 bases lying between them. Germline CDR1 and CDR2: GTSNPN and SVGIG (reference sequence). The CDR3 is made up of 13 amino acids. CDR3 region: CAWRGDRNYGYTF. The CDR3 coding sequence is TGTGCCTGGAGAGGCGACAGGAACTATGGCTACACCTTC. The entire variable domain, with the rest obtained from reference TRBV30 and TRBJ1-2, is as follows: SQTIHQWPATLVQPVGSPLSLECTVEGTSNPNLYWYRQAAGRGLQLLFYSVGIGQISSEVPQNLSASRPQDRQFILSSKKLLLSDSGFYLCAWRGDRNYGYTFGSGTRLTVV.

The gene calls are TRBV4-3 and TRBJ1-2; 8 bases agree with TRBD1. This CDR3 is built from 17 residues. Germline CDR1 is LGHNA and CDR2 is YSLEER. The V and J ends lost 0 bases and 4 bases, in that order; junction bases with no gene match: 10. The CDR3 protein is CASSQDPAGGAGYGYTF. The CDR3 DNA reads TGCGCCAGCAGCCAAGACCCGGCAGGGGGCGCTGGCTATGGCTACACCTTC.

The chain has TRBV4-3 and TRBJ2-2; D perhaps matches TRBD2 (6 bases). Between the trimmed V and J ends, which lost 4 bases and 5 bases, there was a span of 14 bases. There are 15 residues in the CDR3. Germline CDR1 and CDR2: LGHNA and YSLEER. Here the CDR3 reads CASSPAGRETGELFF. CDR3 DNA: TGCGCCAGCAGCCCCGCGGGGCGAGAGACCGGGGAGCTGTTTTTT.

V usage is TRBV19 and J usage is TRBJ2-1, with D maybe TRBD2 (5 bases). The CDR3 is 13 residues long. Germline CDR1 LNHDA, CDR2 SQIVND (reference sequence). V lost 2 bases and J 3 bases, leaving 5 bases between the germline ends. CDR3 bases: TGTGCCAGTAGTATAAGCGGCTACAATGAGCAGTTCTTC. This gives the protein CASSISGYNEQFF.

The genes are TRBV19 and TRBJ2-3; 8 bases are shared with TRBD2. This CDR3 is built from 13 residues. V shed 2 bases and J 6 bases; nucleotides not matched to a gene: 1. Germline V gene lookup returns CDR1 LNHDA and CDR2 SQIVND (reference sequence). CDR3 amino acids: CASSIRLADTQYF. The CDR3 DNA sequence: TGTGCCAGTAGTATAAGACTAGCGGATACGCAGTATTTT.

The chain combines TRBV5-1 with TRBJ2-3; possible D gene TRBD1, 5 bases. Trimming removed 1 base at V and 5 bases at J, with 8 bases between. This CDR3 region has 13 residues. CDR1 is SGHRS and CDR2 is YFSETQ in the germline V gene. The CDR3 DNA follows: TGCGCCAGCAGCTTGTCCCAGGGAGATACGCAGTATTTT. Translation: CASSLSQGDTQYF.

The sample holds one count of this clone. CDR3 loop: CASSPSQLNTEAFF. The CDR3 DNA follows: TGTGCCAGCAGCCCAAGCCAGTTGAACACTGAAGCTTTCTTT. V is TRBV9 and J is TRBJ1-1; D call uncertain. V was shortened by 4 bases and J by 0 bases, with 10 bases between the two germline ends. The CDR3 sequence is 14 residues long. CDR1 is SGDLS and CDR2 is YYNGEE in the germline V gene.

Of note for this clone: Other DNA sequences in the sample encode the same CDR3. The J gene is TRBJ2-7, the V gene TRBV7-2, with 11 nucleotides matching TRBD1. The CDR3 contains 14 residues. V was clipped by 4 bases and J by 2 bases; unmatched bases: 1. CDR1 and CDR2 (germline): SGHTA, FQGNSA. The CDR3 sequence is CASSSGQGAYEQYF. CDR3 nucleotides: TGTGCCAGCAGCTCGGGACAGGGGGCCTACGAGCAGTACTTC.